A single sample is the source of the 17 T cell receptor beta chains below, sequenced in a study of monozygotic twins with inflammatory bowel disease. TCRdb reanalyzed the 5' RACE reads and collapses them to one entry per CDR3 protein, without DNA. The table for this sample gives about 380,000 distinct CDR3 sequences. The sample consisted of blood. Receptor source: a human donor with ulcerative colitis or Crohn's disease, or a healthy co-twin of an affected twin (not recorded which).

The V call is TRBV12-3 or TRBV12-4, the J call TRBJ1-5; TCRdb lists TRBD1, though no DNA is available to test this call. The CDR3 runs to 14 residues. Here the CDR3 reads CASTRDRARQPQHF.

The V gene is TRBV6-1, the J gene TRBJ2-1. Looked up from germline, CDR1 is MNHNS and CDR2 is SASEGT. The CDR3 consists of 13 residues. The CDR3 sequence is CASGDRSYNEQFF.

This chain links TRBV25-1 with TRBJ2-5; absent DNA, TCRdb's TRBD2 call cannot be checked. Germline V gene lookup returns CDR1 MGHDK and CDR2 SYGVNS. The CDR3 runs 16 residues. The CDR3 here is CASSFWASGVQETQYF. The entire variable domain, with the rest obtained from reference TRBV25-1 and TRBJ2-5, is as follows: EADIYQTPRYLVIGTGKKITLECSQTMGHDKMYWYQQDPGMELHLIHYSYGVNSTEKGDLSSESTVSRIRTEHFPLTLESARPSHTSQYLCASSFWASGVQETQYFGPGTRLLVL.

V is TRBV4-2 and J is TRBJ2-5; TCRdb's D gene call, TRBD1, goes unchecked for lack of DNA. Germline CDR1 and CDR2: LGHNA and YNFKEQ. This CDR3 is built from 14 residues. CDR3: CASSQPGQQETQYF.

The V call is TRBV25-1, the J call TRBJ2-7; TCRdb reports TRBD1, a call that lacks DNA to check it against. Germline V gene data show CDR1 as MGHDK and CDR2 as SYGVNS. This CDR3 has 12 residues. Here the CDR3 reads CASRGQGREQYF.

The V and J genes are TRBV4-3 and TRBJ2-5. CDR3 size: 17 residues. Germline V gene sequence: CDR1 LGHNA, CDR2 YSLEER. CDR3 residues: CASSQDLPGRSSETQYF.

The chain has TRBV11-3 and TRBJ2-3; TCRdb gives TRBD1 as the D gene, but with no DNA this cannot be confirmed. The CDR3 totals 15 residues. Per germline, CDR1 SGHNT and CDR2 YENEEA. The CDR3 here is CASSTTPTGTDTQYF.

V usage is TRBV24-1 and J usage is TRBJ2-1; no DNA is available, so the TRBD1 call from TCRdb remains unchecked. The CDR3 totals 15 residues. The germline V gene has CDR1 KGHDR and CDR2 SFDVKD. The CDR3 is CATSDPGSTYNEQFF.

CDR3 residues: CASSVSQETQYF. The chain carries TRBV9 and TRBJ2-5. The germline CDR1 and CDR2 sequences are SGDLS and YYNGEE. The CDR3 is 12 amino acids.

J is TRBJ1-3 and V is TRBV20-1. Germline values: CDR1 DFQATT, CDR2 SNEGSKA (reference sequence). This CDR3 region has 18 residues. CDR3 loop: CSARDSAFRRELRNTIYF.

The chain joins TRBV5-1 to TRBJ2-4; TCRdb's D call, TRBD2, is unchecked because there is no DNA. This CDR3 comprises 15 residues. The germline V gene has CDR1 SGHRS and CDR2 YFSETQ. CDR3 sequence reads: CASSLVARRADIQYF.

This chain's CDR3 is CSANPGQGVVHEQYF. This chain links TRBV20-1 with TRBJ2-7; TCRdb's D call, TRBD1, is unchecked because there is no DNA. Germline-derived CDR1 and CDR2 are DFQATT and SNEGSKA (reference sequence). The CDR3 is 15 residues long.

This CDR3 is CASSTYQGALAKNIQYF. This chain joins TRBV11-2 and TRBJ2-4; TCRdb's assignment of TRBD1 cannot be checked, as there is no DNA. The CDR3 totals 17 residues. In germline, CDR1 is SGHAT, CDR2 FQNNGV.

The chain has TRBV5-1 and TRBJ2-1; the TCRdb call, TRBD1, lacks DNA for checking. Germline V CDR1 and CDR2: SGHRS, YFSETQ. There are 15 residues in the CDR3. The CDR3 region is CASSFGGDRSNEQFF.

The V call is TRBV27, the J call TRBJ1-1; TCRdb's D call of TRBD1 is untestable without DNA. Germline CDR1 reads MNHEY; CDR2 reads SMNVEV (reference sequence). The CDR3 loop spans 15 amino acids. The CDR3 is CASSLGTGVNTEAFF.

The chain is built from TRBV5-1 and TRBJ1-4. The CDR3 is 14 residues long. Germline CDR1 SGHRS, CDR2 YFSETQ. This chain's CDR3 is CASRSGATNEKLFF.

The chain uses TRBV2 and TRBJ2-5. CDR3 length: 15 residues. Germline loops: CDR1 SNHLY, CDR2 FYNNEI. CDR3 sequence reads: CATLGSPITKKTQYF.